This T cell receptor beta chain was profiled in a study of blood T cell repertoires in COVID-19. Clones were sequenced by immunoSEQ multiplex PCR, and TCRdb holds only the in-frame ones, with some missing. The sample lists 180,000 or so clones, 75% to 90% occurring once. This clone was counted only a few times. CDR1 is SGHAT, CDR2 FQNNGV, per germline. CDR3 length: 15 residues. Trimming cost V 5 bases and J 1 base; bases outside gene matches: 7. Enrollees, about 18 to 90 years old, lived in 24 US areas. Input material: PBMCs or T cells enriched from blood (not recorded which). This TCR came from a man aged 40-49 years who had recovered from COVID-19. The chain combines TRBV11-2 with TRBJ1-1; the match to TRBD1 covers 7 bases. The CDR3 sequence is CASSPLTGRNTEAFF. The CDR3 bases are TGTGCCAGCAGCCCCTTGACAGGGAGGAACACTGAAGCTTTCTTT. Supplemented by reference TRBV11-2 and TRBJ1-1, the full variable domain reads EAGVAQSPRYKIIEKRQSVAFWCNPISGHATLYWYQQILGQGPKLLIQFQNNGVVDDSQLPKDRFSAERLKGVDSTLKIQPAKLEDSAVYLCASSPLTGRNTEAFFGQGTRLTVV.